This paragraph covers one TCR beta chain sequence. This entry is derived from a study of blood T cell repertoires in COVID-19. Trimming at V came to 3 bases and at J to 4 bases, leaving 7 bases not matched to a gene. Germline CDR1 is GTSNPN and CDR2 is SVGIG (reference sequence). This CDR3 has 15 amino acids. Assay: immunoSEQ multiplex PCR; the TCRdb copy retains only in-frame clones and omits some. The data show about 100,000 clones, approximately 84% seen once. The sample taken for sequencing was peripheral blood. J is TRBJ2-1 and V is TRBV30, with TRBD2 matching 9 bases. The TCR originated in a man aged 30-40 years in a cohort sampled during active COVID-19. DNA for the CDR3: TGTGCCTGGAGACCCGCGGGGGGGCCGTACAATGAGCAGTTCTTC. It codes for CAWRPAGGPYNEQFF.